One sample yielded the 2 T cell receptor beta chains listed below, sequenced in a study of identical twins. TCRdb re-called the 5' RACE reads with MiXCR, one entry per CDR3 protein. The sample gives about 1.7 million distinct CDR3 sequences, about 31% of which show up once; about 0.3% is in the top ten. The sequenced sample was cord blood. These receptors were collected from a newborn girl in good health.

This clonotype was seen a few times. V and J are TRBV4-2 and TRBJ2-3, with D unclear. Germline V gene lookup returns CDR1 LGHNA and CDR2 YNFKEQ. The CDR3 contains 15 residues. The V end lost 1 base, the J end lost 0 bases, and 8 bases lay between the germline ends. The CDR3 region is CASSQGPTSTDTQYF. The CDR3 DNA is TGTGCCAGCAGCCAAGGGCCCACTAGCACAGATACGCAGTATTTT.

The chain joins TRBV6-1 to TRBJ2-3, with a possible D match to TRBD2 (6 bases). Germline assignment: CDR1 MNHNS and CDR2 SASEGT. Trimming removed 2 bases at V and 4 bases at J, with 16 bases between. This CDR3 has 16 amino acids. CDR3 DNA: TGTGCCAGCAGTGAAATACGTGGGAGGTGGGCAGATACGCAGTATTTT. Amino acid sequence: CASSEIRGRWADTQYF.